A selection of T cell receptor beta chains follows, all from one sample in a study of blood T cells in healthy people across ages. TCRdb passed the 5' RACE reads through MiXCR, listing each CDR3 protein once. The data contain around 1,500,000 distinct CDR3 sequences, roughly 28% of them seen just once; the ten biggest clones take up over 7%. The specimen was blood. These receptors all come from a woman aged 25 to 39 in good health. The CDR3 runs from the conserved cysteine through the conserved F or W. The D gene is left open where the match is weak. Size values are once, few and many counts, or a class for expanded clones, and some rows have none.

d_gene: .; abundance: few; j_gene: TRBJ1-5; v_gene: TRBV2; CDR3nt: TGTGCCAGCAGTGACGAGGGGGATCAGCCCCAGCATTTT; CDR3aa: CASSDEGDQPQHF
d_gene: TRBD1; abundance: .; j_gene: TRBJ2-7; v_gene: TRBV20-1; CDR3nt: TGCAGTGCTAGAGATGGGGACAGGGGTTGGTACGAGCAGTACTTC; CDR3aa: CSARDGDRGWYEQYF
d_gene: .; abundance: .; j_gene: TRBJ2-5; v_gene: TRBV20-1; CDR3nt: TGCAGTGCTAGCACCCAAGAGACCCAGTACTTC; CDR3aa: CSASTQETQYF
d_gene: TRBD1; abundance: .; j_gene: TRBJ2-2; v_gene: TRBV6-5; CDR3nt: TGTGCCAGCAGAAACAGGGGGCTAGGCACCGGGGAGCTGTTTTTT; CDR3aa: CASRNRGLGTGELFF
d_gene: .; abundance: .; j_gene: TRBJ2-3; v_gene: TRBV7-2; CDR3nt: TGTGCCAGTAGCTTAGCAAAATCCACAGATACGCAGTATTTT; CDR3aa: CASSLAKSTDTQYF
d_gene: .; abundance: few; j_gene: TRBJ2-1; v_gene: TRBV11-2; CDR3nt: TGTGCCAGCAGCTTAGTTGGTGGGGGGGCGTGGGATGAGCAGTTCTTC; CDR3aa: CASSLVGGGAWDEQFF
d_gene: .; abundance: many; j_gene: TRBJ2-1; v_gene: TRBV20-1; CDR3nt: TGCAGTGCGGGTCATGAGCAGTTCTTC; CDR3aa: CSAGHEQFF
d_gene: .; abundance: few; j_gene: TRBJ2-1; v_gene: TRBV5-1; CDR3nt: TGCGCCAGCAGCCCCCCGGGGGCTGCCCGGGGCGATGAGCAGTTCTTC; CDR3aa: CASSPPGAARGDEQFF
d_gene: .; abundance: .; j_gene: TRBJ1-1; v_gene: TRBV12-3/TRBV12-4; CDR3nt: TGTGCCAGCAGCACGGGGACGCGGTTTGGGGCTTTCTTT; CDR3aa: CASSTGTRFGAFF
d_gene: TRBD2; abundance: .; j_gene: TRBJ2-1; v_gene: TRBV5-4; CDR3nt: TGTGCCAGCAGCTCCCCGACTAGCGACCACAATGAGCAGTTCTTC; CDR3aa: CASSSPTSDHNEQFF
d_gene: .; abundance: few; j_gene: TRBJ1-5; v_gene: TRBV12-3/TRBV12-4; CDR3nt: TGTGCCAGCAGAGAAGTTAGCAATCAGCCCCAGCATTTT; CDR3aa: CASREVSNQPQHF
d_gene: TRBD2; abundance: .; j_gene: TRBJ2-4; v_gene: TRBV5-1; CDR3nt: TGCGCCAGCAGCGACCCGACTAGCGGATCTACGGAGCAGTACTTC; CDR3aa: CASSDPTSGSTEQYF
d_gene: TRBD2; abundance: .; j_gene: TRBJ2-5; v_gene: TRBV20-1; CDR3nt: TGCAGTGCTACCTCCCCGGGGGGGGAGGAAGAGACCCAGTACTTC; CDR3aa: CSATSPGGEEETQYF
d_gene: TRBD1; abundance: few; j_gene: TRBJ1-2; v_gene: TRBV20-1; CDR3nt: TGCAGTGCTAGAACTTCGACAGGGAACTATGGCTACACCTTC; CDR3aa: CSARTSTGNYGYTF
d_gene: TRBD2; abundance: .; j_gene: TRBJ2-1; v_gene: TRBV20-1; CDR3nt: TGCAGTGCTGCCACTAGCGGGAGCGCAGAGGAGCAGTTCTTC; CDR3aa: CSAATSGSAEEQFF
d_gene: .; abundance: .; j_gene: TRBJ2-1; v_gene: TRBV14; CDR3nt: TGTGCCAGCAGCCAAGCCTTCTACAATGAGCAGTTCTTC; CDR3aa: CASSQAFYNEQFF
d_gene: .; abundance: few; j_gene: TRBJ2-1; v_gene: TRBV21-1; CDR3nt: TGTGCCAGCAGCAAAAAACCGAGGCCGGGACTACGAGATCATGAGCAGTTCTTC; CDR3aa: CASSKKPRPGLRDHEQFF
d_gene: TRBD2; abundance: .; j_gene: TRBJ2-2; v_gene: TRBV20-1; CDR3nt: TGCAGTGCCCACATAGCGGGGGGATACACCGGGGAGCTGTTTTTT; CDR3aa: CSAHIAGGYTGELFF
d_gene: .; abundance: few; j_gene: TRBJ1-2; v_gene: TRBV6-2/TRBV6-3; CDR3nt: TGTGCCAGCTACTATATGGATGGCTACACCTTC; CDR3aa: CASYYMDGYTF
d_gene: .; abundance: few; j_gene: TRBJ2-7; v_gene: TRBV6-1; CDR3nt: TGTGCCAGCAGTGAAGAGGGGACCGGGATAACCTACGAGCAGTACTTC; CDR3aa: CASSEEGTGITYEQYF
d_gene: .; abundance: few; j_gene: TRBJ2-7; v_gene: TRBV20-1; CDR3nt: TGCAGTGCTCGGCCAAGGTCGGGACCTAAATCCTACGAGCAGTACTTC; CDR3aa: CSARPRSGPKSYEQYF
d_gene: .; abundance: many; j_gene: TRBJ2-7; v_gene: TRBV29-1; CDR3nt: TGCAGCGTTGAGAGTGGATTTGACGAGCAGTACTTC; CDR3aa: CSVESGFDEQYF
d_gene: .; abundance: .; j_gene: TRBJ2-3; v_gene: TRBV9; CDR3nt: TGTGCCAGCAGCGTAGGAATGGCGGCGGGGTTAGGGCAGTATTTT; CDR3aa: CASSVGMAAGLGQYF
d_gene: .; abundance: few; j_gene: TRBJ2-5; v_gene: TRBV29-1; CDR3nt: TGCAGCGTTGGATCTAGTGGGGAGACCCAGTACTTC; CDR3aa: CSVGSSGETQYF
d_gene: .; abundance: many; j_gene: TRBJ2-1; v_gene: TRBV29-1; CDR3nt: TGCAGCTATGAAAGGCTAGCCGCCTTAGGGAATGAGCAGTTCTTC; CDR3aa: CSYERLAALGNEQFF
d_gene: TRBD1; abundance: few; j_gene: TRBJ1-4; v_gene: TRBV25-1; CDR3nt: TGTGCCAGCAGTGACCCGGGAGGGGGCCGGGAAAAACTGTTTTTT; CDR3aa: CASSDPGGGREKLFF
d_gene: .; abundance: few; j_gene: TRBJ1-6; v_gene: TRBV3-1; CDR3nt: TGTGCCAGCAGCCAAGTCGCTAATTCACCCCTCCACTTT; CDR3aa: CASSQVANSPLHF
d_gene: .; abundance: few; j_gene: TRBJ2-6; v_gene: TRBV7-9; CDR3nt: TGTGCCAGCAGTTCGGACAGTCTTGACTCTGGGGCCAACGTCCTGACTTTC; CDR3aa: CASSSDSLDSGANVLTF
d_gene: .; abundance: many; j_gene: TRBJ2-6; v_gene: TRBV2; CDR3nt: TGTGCCAGCAGTGCCGGCTCTGGGGCCAACGTCCTGACTTTC; CDR3aa: CASSAGSGANVLTF
d_gene: .; abundance: .; j_gene: TRBJ1-5; v_gene: TRBV19; CDR3nt: TGTGCCAGTAGTACTCCGGACACGGGGGAGCCCCAGCATTTT; CDR3aa: CASSTPDTGEPQHF
d_gene: TRBD1; abundance: many; j_gene: TRBJ2-7; v_gene: TRBV6-2/TRBV6-3; CDR3nt: TGTGCCAGCGCTTCGACCCGCTACGGGACAGGTACCTACGAGCAGTACTTC; CDR3aa: CASASTRYGTGTYEQYF
d_gene: TRBD1; abundance: few; j_gene: TRBJ1-2; v_gene: TRBV5-1; CDR3nt: TGCGCCAGCAGCTCGAAAACGACAGGGTCGAAGGGCTACACCTTC; CDR3aa: CASSSKTTGSKGYTF
d_gene: .; abundance: once; j_gene: TRBJ2-5; v_gene: TRBV27; CDR3nt: TGTGCCAGCAGTACCTCCAGGGTTGGAGAGACCCAGTACTTC; CDR3aa: CASSTSRVGETQYF
d_gene: TRBD1; abundance: .; j_gene: TRBJ2-7; v_gene: TRBV2; CDR3nt: TGTGCCAGCAGGAACAGGGGGTGGGGAGACGAGCAGTACTTC; CDR3aa: CASRNRGWGDEQYF
d_gene: .; abundance: .; j_gene: TRBJ2-7; v_gene: TRBV7-8; CDR3nt: TGTGCGACGACAGGAGTGTCGTCCTACGAGCAGTACTTC; CDR3aa: CATTGVSSYEQYF
d_gene: .; abundance: few; j_gene: TRBJ2-3; v_gene: TRBV7-2; CDR3nt: TGTGCCAGCAGCTTTAGCGGTTTCACAGATACGCAGTATTTT; CDR3aa: CASSFSGFTDTQYF
d_gene: TRBD2; abundance: .; j_gene: TRBJ2-3; v_gene: TRBV27; CDR3nt: TGTGCCAGCAGTGCACTAGCGGGAGAGGGCACAGATACGCAGTATTTT; CDR3aa: CASSALAGEGTDTQYF
d_gene: .; abundance: .; j_gene: TRBJ2-6; v_gene: TRBV19; CDR3nt: TGTGCCAGTTCATATTTGGTAGCATCCGGGGCCAACGTCCTGACTTTC; CDR3aa: CASSYLVASGANVLTF
d_gene: .; abundance: .; j_gene: TRBJ2-1; v_gene: TRBV20-1; CDR3nt: TGCAGTGCTAGAGATCGCCCAGAGGGTAATGAGCAGTTCTTC; CDR3aa: CSARDRPEGNEQFF
d_gene: .; abundance: once; j_gene: TRBJ2-5; v_gene: TRBV5-5; CDR3nt: TGTGCCAGCAGCAGGTCGTTTGAGACCCAGTACTTC; CDR3aa: CASSRSFETQYF
d_gene: .; abundance: few; j_gene: TRBJ2-7; v_gene: TRBV20-1; CDR3nt: TGCAGTGCGACTACTACTAGTCTGCGATCCGAGCAGTACTTC; CDR3aa: CSATTTSLRSEQYF
d_gene: TRBD1; abundance: .; j_gene: TRBJ1-1; v_gene: TRBV4-3; CDR3nt: TGCGCCAGCAGCCAAGCCGGGACAGACACTGAAGCTTTCTTT; CDR3aa: CASSQAGTDTEAFF
d_gene: .; abundance: .; j_gene: TRBJ2-5; v_gene: TRBV21-1; CDR3nt: TGTGCCAGCAGCTCACGACTAGCGGGGAGCCAAGAGACCCAGTACTTC; CDR3aa: CASSSRLAGSQETQYF
d_gene: TRBD1; abundance: .; j_gene: TRBJ2-6; v_gene: TRBV24-1; CDR3nt: TGTGCCACCAGTGAAGACAGGGGCCTTGGGGCCAACGTCCTGACTTTC; CDR3aa: CATSEDRGLGANVLTF
d_gene: .; abundance: .; j_gene: TRBJ1-2; v_gene: TRBV3-1; CDR3nt: TGTGCCAGCAGCCAAGGTCCGGTCACCAACTATGGCTACACCTTC; CDR3aa: CASSQGPVTNYGYTF
d_gene: .; abundance: .; j_gene: TRBJ1-6; v_gene: TRBV25-1; CDR3nt: TGTGCCAGCGGGGAGGGTTTCTATAATTCACCCCTCCACTTT; CDR3aa: CASGEGFYNSPLHF
d_gene: TRBD2; abundance: few; j_gene: TRBJ2-1; v_gene: TRBV6-2/TRBV6-3; CDR3nt: TGTGCCAGCAGGGGTACGCGGGAGGGCCCCAGTGAGCAGTTCTTC; CDR3aa: CASRGTREGPSEQFF
d_gene: .; abundance: once; j_gene: TRBJ2-2; v_gene: TRBV12-3/TRBV12-4; CDR3nt: TGTGCCAGCACTCCCACCGGGGAGCTGTTTTTT; CDR3aa: CASTPTGELFF
d_gene: .; abundance: .; j_gene: TRBJ1-5; v_gene: TRBV20-1; CDR3nt: TGCAGTGCCGAGCAAACATTACAGGGAGATTCGTCAATTCAGCCCCAGCATTTT; CDR3aa: CSAEQTLQGDSSIQPQHF
d_gene: .; abundance: once; j_gene: TRBJ1-2; v_gene: TRBV2; CDR3nt: TGTGCCAGCAGTGAATTCGGCCAGGGACATGGCTACACCTTC; CDR3aa: CASSEFGQGHGYTF
d_gene: TRBD2; abundance: few; j_gene: TRBJ2-3; v_gene: TRBV14; CDR3nt: TGTGCCAGCAGCCATCGGACTAGCGGGACCACAGATACGCAGTATTTT; CDR3aa: CASSHRTSGTTDTQYF